This passage covers 2 T cell receptor beta chains from one sample sequenced in a study of blood T cell repertoires in COVID-19 (dated by TCRdb to about 2020). The method was the immunoSEQ multiplex PCR assay. The immuneACCESS repertoire file appears here via TCRdb, limited to in-frame rearrangements. These files lack a portion of the clones; in checked studies, under half of the deficit traces to unresolved V genes, and the cause of the others is not known. Present in this sample are fewer than 350,000 clones, roughly 88% of which were seen just once. 0.75% to 1% of the sample goes to the ten largest clones. The source material was PBMCs or T cells enriched from blood (not recorded which). The receptor source for this set is a woman younger than 45 who had recovered from COVID-19.

Notes on this clone: The same CDR3 arises from other DNA sequences in this sample as well. This rearrangement joins TRBV5-1 to TRBJ1-6, with 7 positions matching TRBD1. CDR3 size: 15 residues. J was trimmed by 4 bases and V by 4 bases; bases with no gene match: 5. From germline, CDR1 is SGHRS and CDR2 YFSETQ. CDR3 sequence reads: CASSPGTAYNSPLHF. The CDR3 region has the DNA TGCGCCAGCAGCCCTGGGACAGCTTATAATTCACCCCTCCACTTT.

CDR3 in DNA: TGTGCCAGCAGTCCCAGGGGGACTCGGTATGGCTACACCTTC. The encoded protein is CASSPRGTRYGYTF. The chain carries TRBV28 and TRBJ1-2; 7 positions match TRBD1. Germline lookup yields CDR1 MDHEN and CDR2 SYDVKM. V lost 5 bases, J lost 5 bases, and 8 bases stayed unmatched. The CDR3 sequence is 14 residues long.